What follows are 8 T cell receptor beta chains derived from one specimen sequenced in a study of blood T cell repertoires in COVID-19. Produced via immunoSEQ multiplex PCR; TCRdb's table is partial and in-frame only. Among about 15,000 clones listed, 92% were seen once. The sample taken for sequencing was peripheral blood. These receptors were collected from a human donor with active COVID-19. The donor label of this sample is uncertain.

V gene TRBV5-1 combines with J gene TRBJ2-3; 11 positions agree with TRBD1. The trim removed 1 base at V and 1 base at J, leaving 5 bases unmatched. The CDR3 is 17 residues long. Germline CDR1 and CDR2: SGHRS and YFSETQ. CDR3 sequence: CASSLFGTGGRTDTQYF. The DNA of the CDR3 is TGCGCCAGCAGCTTGTTCGGGACAGGGGGTCGCACAGATACGCAGTATTTT.

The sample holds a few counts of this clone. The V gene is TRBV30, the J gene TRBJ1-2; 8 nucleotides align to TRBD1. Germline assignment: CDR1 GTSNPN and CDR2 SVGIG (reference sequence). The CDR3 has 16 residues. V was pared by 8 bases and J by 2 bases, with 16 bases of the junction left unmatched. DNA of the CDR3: TGTGCCCGGGGATCGGAATACAGGGGGAACAACTATGGCTACACCTTC. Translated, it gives CARGSEYRGNNYGYTF.

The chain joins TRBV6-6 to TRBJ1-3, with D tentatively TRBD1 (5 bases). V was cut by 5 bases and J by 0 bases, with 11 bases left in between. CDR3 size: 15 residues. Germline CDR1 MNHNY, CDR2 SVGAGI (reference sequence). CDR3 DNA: TGTGCCAGCAGTCTGGGCGGGACCTCTGGAAACACCATATATTTT. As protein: CASSLGGTSGNTIYF.

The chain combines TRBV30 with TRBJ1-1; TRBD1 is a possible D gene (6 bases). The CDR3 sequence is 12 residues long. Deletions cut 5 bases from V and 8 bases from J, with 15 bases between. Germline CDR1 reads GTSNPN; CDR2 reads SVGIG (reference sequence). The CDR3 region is CAWRDTREEAFF. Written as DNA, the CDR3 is TGTGCCTGGCGGGACACCCGGGAAGAAGCTTTCTTT.

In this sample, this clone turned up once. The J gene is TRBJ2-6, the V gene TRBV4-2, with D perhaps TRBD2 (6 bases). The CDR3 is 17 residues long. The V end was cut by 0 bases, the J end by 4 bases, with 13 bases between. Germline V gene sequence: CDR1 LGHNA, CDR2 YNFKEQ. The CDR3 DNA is TGTGCCAGCAGCCAAGATCTCGTCGCGGGAGGGGCCAACGTCCTGACTTTC. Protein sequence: CASSQDLVAGGANVLTF.

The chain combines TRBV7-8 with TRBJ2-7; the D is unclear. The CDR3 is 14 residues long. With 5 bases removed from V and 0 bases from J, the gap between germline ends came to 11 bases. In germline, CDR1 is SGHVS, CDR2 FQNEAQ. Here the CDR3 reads CASSGEPGSYEQYF. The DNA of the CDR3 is TGTGCCAGCAGCGGAGAACCGGGCTCCTACGAGCAGTACTTC.

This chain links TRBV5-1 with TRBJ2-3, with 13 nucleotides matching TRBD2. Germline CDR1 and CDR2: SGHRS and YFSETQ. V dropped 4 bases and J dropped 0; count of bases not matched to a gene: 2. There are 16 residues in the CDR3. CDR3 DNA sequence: TGCGCCAGCAGCCAGGGACTAGCGGGGAGCACAGATACGCAGTATTTT. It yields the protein CASSQGLAGSTDTQYF.

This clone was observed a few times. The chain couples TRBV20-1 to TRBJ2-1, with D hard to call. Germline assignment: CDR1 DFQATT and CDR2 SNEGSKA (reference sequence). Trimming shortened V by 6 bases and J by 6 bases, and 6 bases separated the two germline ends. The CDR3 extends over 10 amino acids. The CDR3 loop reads CSAQLNEQFF. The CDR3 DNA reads TGCAGTGCCCAACTCAATGAGCAGTTCTTC.